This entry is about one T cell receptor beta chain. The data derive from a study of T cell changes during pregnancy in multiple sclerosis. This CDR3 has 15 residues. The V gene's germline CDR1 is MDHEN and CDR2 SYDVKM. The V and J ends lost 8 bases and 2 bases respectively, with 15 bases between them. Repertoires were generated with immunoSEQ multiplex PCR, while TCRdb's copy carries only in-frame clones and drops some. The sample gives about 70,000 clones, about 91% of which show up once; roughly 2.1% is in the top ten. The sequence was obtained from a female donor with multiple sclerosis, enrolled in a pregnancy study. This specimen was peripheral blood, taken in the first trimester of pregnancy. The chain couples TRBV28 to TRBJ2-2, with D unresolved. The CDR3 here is CASRGEATNTGELFF. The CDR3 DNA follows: TGTGCCAGCCGAGGAGAGGCTACAAACACCGGGGAGCTGTTTTTT.